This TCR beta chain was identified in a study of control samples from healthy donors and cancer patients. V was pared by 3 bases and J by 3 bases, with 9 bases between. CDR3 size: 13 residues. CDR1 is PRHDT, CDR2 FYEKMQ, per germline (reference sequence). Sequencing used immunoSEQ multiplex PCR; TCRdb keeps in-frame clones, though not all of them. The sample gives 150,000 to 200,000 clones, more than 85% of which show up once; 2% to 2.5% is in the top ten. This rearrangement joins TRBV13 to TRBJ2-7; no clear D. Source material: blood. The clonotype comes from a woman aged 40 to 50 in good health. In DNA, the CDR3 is TGTGCCAGCAGCTTCGGCCCGGACTACGAGCAGTACTTC. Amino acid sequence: CASSFGPDYEQYF.